This T cell receptor (beta chain) originates from a study of technical replicates of blood from four donors. Method: immunoSEQ multiplex PCR; TCRdb's copy keeps in-frame clones and lacks some. The table includes tens of thousands of clones, 92% detected once. Germline V gives CDR1 SGHAT, CDR2 FQNNGV. Trimming at V came to 1 base and at J to 3 bases, leaving 2 bases not matched to a gene. The CDR3 runs 15 residues. The TCR comes from a human donor in good health. This rearrangement joins TRBV11-2 to TRBJ1-4; 7 positions match TRBD1. Sequencing used T cells isolated from PBMCs. In DNA, the CDR3 is TGTGCCAGCAGCTTAGGGGGGACAGCTAATGAAAAACTGTTTTTT. Its translation: CASSLGGTANEKLFF.